This note documents a single T cell receptor beta chain sequence. Its target is unknown. Sequencing was performed with immunoSEQ multiplex PCR; in TCRdb, only in-frame clones are kept and a portion is missing. Of 100,000 to 150,000 clones in the sample, around 95% were seen once. V lost 6 bases and J lost 4; bases outside the gene matches: 8. The CDR3 has 14 amino acids. Germline assignment: CDR1 MGHRA and CDR2 YSYEKL. The data derive from a study of cytomegalovirus exposure and HLA in healthy donors. Study-wide results and caveats: The TCR clusters that emerged in the first cohort tended, a later analysis found, to co-occur in the 120 or so validation repertoires. Researchers counted roughly 160 TCR beta chains as cytomegalovirus-associated. Reports described diagnosis of cytomegalovirus status by the classifier as highly specific and sensitive.

The donors were part of the approximately 120-subject validation cohort, which stood apart from the roughly 670-subject first cohort. The source is a man younger than 30 in good health and CMV-seronegative. Sequenced sample: PBMCs. The J gene is TRBJ1-1, the V gene TRBV4-1, with 7 bases aligning to TRBD1. The CDR3 here is CASRQGVTFTEAFF. The CDR3 DNA reads TGCGCCAGCAGGCAGGGGGTGACCTTCACTGAAGCTTTCTTT.